What follows are 7 T cell receptor beta chains derived from one specimen sequenced in a study of CD8+ T cells in alopecia areata. Treatment here: oral pan-JAK inhibitor, 5-10 mg twice daily. Extracted RNA was reverse transcribed into cDNA, the sequencing template. Only in-frame clones appear in the TCRdb table, and some are missing; sequencing was by immunoSEQ multiplex PCR. The sample shows 150,000 to 250,000 clones, roughly 60% of them seen only once. Material: CD4+ T cells sorted from blood, obtained at week 24, from a patient treated with tofacitinib. These receptors were obtained from a human donor with alopecia areata.

This clone was counted only a few times. The chain couples TRBV5-1 to TRBJ1-6, with 10 bases that match TRBD1. Germline V gene data show CDR1 as SGHRS and CDR2 as YFSETQ. This CDR3 spans 17 amino acids. The trim removed 2 bases at V and 8 bases at J, leaving 10 bases unmatched. The CDR3 loop is CASSFTPGTGEDSPLHF. The CDR3 bases are TGCGCCAGCAGCTTCACACCCGGGACAGGGGAGGATTCACCCCTCCACTTT.

The chain has TRBV19 and TRBJ2-1; TRBD1 matches at 9 bases. Germline CDR1 is LNHDA and CDR2 is SQIVND (reference sequence). The V and J ends lost 5 bases and 3 bases, in that order; junction bases with no gene match: 8. The CDR3 has 16 amino acids. CDR3 in DNA: TGTGCCAGTAGTTACCTGACAGGGGGGGTCTACAATGAGCAGTTCTTC. This sequence encodes CASSYLTGGVYNEQFF.

There are a few counts of this clone. This chain joins TRBV5-1 and TRBJ2-1; D perhaps matches TRBD1 (6 bases). The germline CDR1 and CDR2 sequences are SGHRS and YFSETQ. Trimming removed 0 bases from V and 3 bases from J, with 13 bases in between. The CDR3 consists of 16 residues. This CDR3 reads CASSLEAGANYNEQFF. CDR3 nucleotides: TGCGCCAGCAGCTTGGAGGCAGGGGCGAACTACAATGAGCAGTTCTTC.

The chain employs TRBV9 and TRBJ2-6; D is unclear. CDR1 and CDR2 from the germline V gene are SGDLS and YYNGEE. The germline V and J ends were trimmed by 3 bases and 7 bases, with 14 bases remaining between them. The CDR3 covers 15 residues. CDR3 sequence (DNA): TGTGCCAGCAGCGCGAGACGGGCGAGCGCCAACGTCCTGACTTTC. Amino acids: CASSARRASANVLTF.

On this clone: Other DNA variants within this sample encode the same CDR3. V usage is TRBV14 and J usage is TRBJ2-5; D not resolved. The germline CDR1 and CDR2 sequences are SGHDN and FVKESK. Trimming shortened V by 5 bases and J by 2 bases, and 3 bases separated the two germline ends. The CDR3 has 11 amino acids. CDR3 coding DNA: TGTGCCAGCAGCGGACAAGAGACCCAGTACTTC. Translated, it gives CASSGQETQYF.

The chain carries TRBV23-1 and TRBJ2-7, with D perhaps matching TRBD1 or TRBD2 (5 bases each). TRBV23-1 is classed as an ORF, of uncertain function. V lost 5 bases and J 2 bases, leaving 10 bases between the germline ends. The CDR3 is made up of 13 amino acids. CDR3 in amino acids: CASSIEGPYEQYF. The DNA for the CDR3 is TGCGCCAGCAGTATAGAGGGGCCCTACGAGCAGTACTTC.

The sample holds a few counts of this clone. The chain links TRBV10-3 to TRBJ2-7; 11 nucleotides line up with TRBD2. This CDR3 comprises 15 residues. CDR1 ENHRY and CDR2 SYGVKD come from the germline V gene. V lost 5 bases to trimming and J lost 4 bases; unmatched junction nucleotides: 7. The CDR3 sequence is CAISKTSGTSYEQYF. The CDR3 DNA sequence: TGTGCCATCAGTAAGACTAGCGGGACATCATACGAGCAGTACTTC.